One and the same sample provided the 28 T cell receptor beta chains below, sequenced in a study of blood T cell repertoires in COVID-19. Profiled with immunoSEQ multiplex PCR; TCRdb holds only in-frame clones, not every one. Among around 270,000 clones listed, 84% were seen once. Sequencing was performed on peripheral blood. The source is a woman between 40 and 55 years old who had recovered from COVID-19.

The rearrangement uses TRBV28 and TRBJ1-2, with 9 bases lining up with TRBD1. CDR1 is MDHEN, CDR2 SYDVKM, per germline. This CDR3 region has 15 residues. Trimming took 3 bases from V and 1 from J; bases not matched to a gene: 3. The CDR3 is CASSFGTGSNYGYTF. The DNA for the CDR3 is TGTGCCAGCAGTTTTGGGACAGGGAGTAACTATGGCTACACCTTC.

This clone came up once. This rearrangement joins TRBV6-1 to TRBJ2-7; D unclear. The V gene's germline CDR1 is MNHNS and CDR2 SASEGT. CDR3 length equals 14 residues. Trimming pared 0 bases from V and 4 bases from J, leaving 10 bases between. The CDR3 region is CASSEALLEYEQYF. The CDR3 DNA follows: TGTGCCAGCAGTGAAGCGCTTCTAGAGTACGAGCAGTACTTC.

This chain uses TRBV7-9 with TRBJ2-7, with 9 bases identical to TRBD1. CDR1 is SEHNR and CDR2 is FQNEAQ in the germline V gene (reference sequence). The V gene end was trimmed by 5 bases and the J gene end by 4 bases; junction bases not matched to a gene: 6. The CDR3 covers 14 residues. CDR3 residues: CASSPRDRAYEQYF. The CDR3 DNA follows: TGTGCCAGCAGCCCCCGGGACAGGGCGTACGAGCAGTACTTC.

This clone was seen only once. This chain links TRBV19 with TRBJ1-6; perhaps TRBD1 as D (6 bases). The ends were cut back, 2 bases at V and 9 bases at J, with 11 bases in the middle. This CDR3 spans 14 amino acids. From germline, CDR1 is LNHDA and CDR2 SQIVND (reference sequence). The CDR3: CASSITQGISPLHF. The CDR3 nucleotides read TGTGCCAGTAGTATAACACAGGGAATTTCACCCCTCCACTTT.

The rearrangement uses TRBV24-1 and TRBJ2-1; D perhaps matches TRBD1 (5 bases). Germline lookup yields CDR1 KGHDR and CDR2 SFDVKD. This CDR3 has 15 amino acids. Trimming removed 6 bases at V and 6 bases at J, with 17 bases between. CDR3 nucleotides: TGTGCCACCAGTTTCACTTCAGAAGGGGCCAATGAGCAGTTCTTC. It translates to CATSFTSEGANEQFF.

The chain carries TRBV5-1 and TRBJ1-1; TRBD1 agrees at 8 bases. The CDR3 contains 15 residues. The V gene's germline CDR1 is SGHRS and CDR2 YFSETQ. The V and J ends lost 4 bases and 1 base, in that order; junction bases with no gene match: 6. CDR3 protein: CASSRTGGQNTEAFF. In nucleotides, the CDR3 is TGCGCCAGCAGCCGTACAGGGGGACAGAACACTGAAGCTTTCTTT.

This sequence joins TRBV5-1 and TRBJ1-4; tentatively, D is TRBD1 (5 bases). The CDR3 is 14 amino acids. The germline V and J ends were trimmed by 6 bases and 0 bases, with 9 bases remaining between them. The V gene's germline CDR1 is SGHRS and CDR2 YFSETQ. The CDR3 bases are TGCGCCAGCACACAGGATCCAACTAATGAAAAACTGTTTTTT. Protein product: CASTQDPTNEKLFF. Full variable domain (rest looked up from reference TRBV5-1 and TRBJ1-4): KAGVTQTPRYLIKTRGQQVTLSCSPISGHRSVSWYQQTPGQGLQFLFEYFSETQRNKGNFPGRFSGRQFSNSRSEMNVSTLELGDSALYLCASTQDPTNEKLFFGSGTQLSVL.

The chain links TRBV6-5 to TRBJ2-1, with 9 bases identical to TRBD2. In germline, CDR1 is MNHEY, CDR2 SVGAGI. After removal of 2 bases from V and 8 bases from J, the junction contained 7 bases not matched to a gene. CDR3 length: 15 amino acids. The CDR3 bases are TGTGCCAGCAGTTACGATGCGGGGGGGGTAGATGAGCAGTTCTTC. Protein product: CASSYDAGGVDEQFF.

This rearrangement joins TRBV30 to TRBJ1-1; D ambiguous. Germline V gene lookup returns CDR1 GTSNPN and CDR2 SVGIG (reference sequence). This CDR3 is built from 13 residues. V was pared by 0 bases and J by 2 bases, with 7 bases between. CDR3 DNA sequence: TGTGCCTGGAGTGTACTCTCCAACACTGAAGCTTTCTTT. It specifies CAWSVLSNTEAFF.

The chain combines TRBV15 with TRBJ1-2, with 10 bases lining up with TRBD1. V was pared by 3 bases and J by 9 bases, with 10 bases of the junction left unmatched. The CDR3 runs to 15 residues. Germline CDR1 reads LNHNV; CDR2 reads YYDKDF (reference sequence). CDR3 amino acids: CATSRELGTGASYTF. CDR3 sequence (DNA): TGTGCCACCAGCAGGGAACTCGGGACAGGGGCGAGCTACACCTTC.

The V call is TRBV7-2, the J call TRBJ2-7; 7 nucleotides align to TRBD1. Germline-derived CDR1 and CDR2 are SGHTA and FQGNSA. J gave up 6 bases and V 5 bases, and 10 bases lay outside the gene matches. The CDR3 has 14 residues. The CDR3: CASSPRQGPSEQYF. As DNA, the CDR3 is TGTGCCAGCAGCCCCCGACAGGGCCCCTCCGAGCAGTACTTC. Full variable domain (missing parts from reference TRBV7-2 and TRBJ2-7): GAGVSQSPSNKVTEKGKDVELRCDPISGHTALYWYRQSLGQGLEFLIYFQGNSAPDKSGLPSDRFSAERTGGSVSTLTIQRTQQEDSAVYLCASSPRQGPSEQYFGPGTRLTVT.

J is TRBJ1-4 and V is TRBV19, with D perhaps TRBD1 (5 bases). The CDR3 is 15 residues long. CDR1 and CDR2 (germline): LNHDA, SQIVND (reference sequence). V lost 3 bases to trimming and J lost 5 bases, with 13 bases between them. The CDR3 sequence is CASSIFDSRNEKLFF. The CDR3 DNA reads as TGTGCCAGTAGTATTTTTGACAGCCGGAATGAAAAACTGTTTTTT.

The chain couples TRBV7-9 to TRBJ2-5, with D maybe TRBD1 (5 bases). The ends were cut back, 1 base at V and 9 bases at J, with 15 bases in the middle. This CDR3 has 14 residues. The germline gives CDR1 SEHNR, CDR2 FQNEAQ (reference sequence). This CDR3 reads CASSLEGAEPAQYF. In DNA, the CDR3 is TGTGCCAGCAGCTTAGAAGGGGCAGAACCCGCCCAGTACTTC.

The chain joins TRBV6-5 to TRBJ2-7, with D possibly TRBD1 on 5 matching bases. Germline values: CDR1 MNHEY, CDR2 SVGAGI. The CDR3 sequence is 12 residues long. V lost 11 bases, J lost 2 bases, and 13 bases lay in between. Here the CDR3 reads CAVVRETYEQYF. As DNA, the CDR3 is TGTGCCGTGGTCAGGGAAACCTACGAGCAGTACTTC.

The chain has TRBV11-3 and TRBJ2-1, with D tentatively TRBD2 (5 bases). Trimming took off 0 bases at V and 8 bases at J, with 11 bases between the two ends. CDR1 is SGHNT, CDR2 YENEEA, per germline. The CDR3 is made up of 14 amino acids. CDR3 bases: TGTGCCAGCAGCTTAGATCCTAGCACCGATGAGCAGTTCTTC. Translating gives CASSLDPSTDEQFF.

The genes are TRBV9 and TRBJ2-1; D is possibly TRBD1 (5 bases). Trimming left V 3 bases short and J 7 bases short, with 11 bases between. The CDR3 is 13 amino acids. Germline V gene data show CDR1 as SGDLS and CDR2 as YYNGEE. The CDR3 bases are TGTGCCAGCAGCGCCGACAGTATGAATGAGCAGTTCTTC. Its translation is CASSADSMNEQFF.

This chain joins TRBV5-4 and TRBJ2-3; 9 bases are shared with TRBD2. This CDR3 has 17 residues. After removal of 0 bases from V and 5 bases from J, the junction contained 10 bases not matched to a gene. From germline, CDR1 is SGHNT and CDR2 YYREEE (reference sequence). CDR3: CASSLGLAGGPEDTQYF. The DNA for the CDR3 is TGTGCCAGCAGCTTGGGCCTCGCGGGGGGGCCCGAAGATACGCAGTATTTT.

In DNA, the CDR3 is TGTGCCAGCAGTACGAGGGCCACCAGAGGGTCCCTCCACTTT. Encoded protein: CASSTRATRGSLHF. The rearrangement uses TRBV9 and TRBJ1-6; D gene ambiguous. The ends were cut back, 5 bases at V and 14 bases at J, with 20 bases in the middle. The CDR3 sequence is 14 residues long. CDR1 is SGDLS, CDR2 YYNGEE, per germline.

CDR3 region: CASSLGGYGYTF. CDR3 nucleotide sequence: TGTGCCAGCAGCCTGGGCGGCTATGGCTACACCTTC. V usage is TRBV5-6 and J usage is TRBJ1-2; D gene ambiguous. The V end was cut by 4 bases, the J end by 4 bases, with 8 bases between. The germline gives CDR1 SGHDT, CDR2 YYEEEE. CDR3 length: 12 amino acids.

The gene calls are TRBV3-1 (or the pseudogene TRBV3-2) and TRBJ1-4; TRBD1 matches 11 bases. The ends lost 3 bases at V and 8 bases at J; junction bases unmatched: 8. The CDR3 runs to 16 residues. Germline CDR1 and CDR2: LGHDT and YNNKEL (reference sequence). The chain's CDR3 is CASSQDRGHSGEKLFF. CDR3 DNA sequence: TGTGCCAGCAGCCAGGACAGGGGGCACAGTGGGGAAAAACTGTTTTTT.

The CDR3 protein is CASRELQLNSGNTIYF. In DNA, the CDR3 is TGTGCCAGCAGGGAACTACAGCTTAACTCTGGAAACACCATATATTTT. The chain uses TRBV2 and TRBJ1-3; D is undetermined. Per germline, CDR1 SNHLY and CDR2 FYNNEI. The CDR3 contains 16 residues. With 6 bases removed from V and 0 bases from J, the gap between germline ends came to 15 bases.

On this clone: The same CDR3 arises from other DNA sequences in this sample as well. The chain has TRBV5-1 and TRBJ2-5; unclear D gene. Germline CDR1 reads SGHRS; CDR2 reads YFSETQ. The CDR3 is made up of 14 amino acids. The V end lost 0 bases, the J end lost 1 base, and 7 bases lay between the germline ends. CDR3 nucleotides: TGCGCCAGCAGCTTGGTGGGCAGCCAAGAGACCCAGTACTTC. Translated: CASSLVGSQETQYF.

The chain employs TRBV19 and TRBJ2-5; 11 bases map to TRBD1. CDR1 is LNHDA and CDR2 is SQIVND in the germline V gene (reference sequence). V gave up 5 bases and J gave up 4 bases; unmatched junction bases: 6. The CDR3 has 15 residues. The CDR3 DNA follows: TGTGCCAGTAGTGCCGGACAGGGGGCGCGAGAGACCCAGTACTTC. This gives the protein CASSAGQGARETQYF.

This chain links TRBV25-1 with TRBJ1-4; tentative D call: TRBD1 (6 bases). This CDR3 is built from 17 residues. The germline CDR1 and CDR2 sequences are MGHDK and SYGVNS. Trimming pared 4 bases from V and 0 bases from J, leaving 15 bases between. CDR3 coding DNA: TGTGCCAGCAGTGGCGATAGGGGGTCCGCAACTAATGAAAAACTGTTTTTT. Encoded protein: CASSGDRGSATNEKLFF.

This rearrangement joins TRBV4-2 to TRBJ1-1, with D tentatively TRBD1 (6 bases). The CDR3 has 17 residues. Germline lookup yields CDR1 LGHNA and CDR2 YNFKEQ. Trimming cost V 0 bases and J 1 base, with 15 bases left between them. The CDR3 sequence is CASSQDHAGTPNTEAFF. In nucleotides, the CDR3 is TGTGCCAGCAGCCAAGATCACGCAGGGACACCGAACACTGAAGCTTTCTTT.

V and J are TRBV11-3 and TRBJ1-1; 7 bases line up with TRBD1. CDR3 length: 15 residues. J was trimmed by 7 bases and V by 4 bases; bases with no gene match: 12. Per germline, CDR1 SGHNT and CDR2 YENEEA. The CDR3 is CASSWDSGTEGEAFF. CDR3 sequence (DNA): TGTGCCAGCAGCTGGGACTCCGGGACAGAGGGTGAAGCTTTCTTT.

A single count supports this clone. The chain employs TRBV11-3 and TRBJ2-2, with TRBD2 matching over 10 bases. This CDR3 has 15 amino acids. The V and J ends lost 5 bases and 6 bases, in that order; junction bases with no gene match: 6. Germline V gene sequence: CDR1 SGHNT, CDR2 YENEEA. The CDR3 DNA reads as TGTGCCAGCAGCGCGGGACTAGCGTACCCCGGGGAGCTGTTTTTT. Its protein product is CASSAGLAYPGELFF. The variable domain in full, with the rest retrieved from reference TRBV11-3 and TRBJ2-2, is EAGVVQSPRYKIIEKKQPVAFWCNPISGHNTLYWYLQNLGQGPELLIRYENEEAVDDSQLPKDRFSAERLKGVDSTLKIQPAELGDSAVYLCASSAGLAYPGELFFGEGSRLTVL.

The V and J genes are TRBV28 and TRBJ1-5; D might be TRBD1 (6 bases). The CDR3 has 14 amino acids. Trimming shortened V by 5 bases and J by 6 bases, and 14 bases separated the two germline ends. Germline V gene lookup returns CDR1 MDHEN and CDR2 SYDVKM. The CDR3 loop reads CASSPRGAGQPQHF. The CDR3 nucleotides are TGTGCCAGCAGTCCACGGGGGGCAGGTCAGCCCCAGCATTTT.